Below are 6 T cell receptor beta chains sequenced from a single sample in a study of blood T cell repertoires in COVID-19. Using immunoSEQ multiplex PCR, the repertoire was profiled, and TCRdb retains in-frame clones only, with some absent. The sample contains about 440,000 clones, 87% of which appear only once. Sequenced sample: PBMCs or T cells enriched from blood (not recorded which). These receptors all stem from a woman in her late teens or twenties with acute COVID-19.

V and J are TRBV5-1 and TRBJ1-2; D possibly corresponds to TRBD1 (5 bases). The CDR3 has 17 residues. Germline CDR1 is SGHRS and CDR2 is YFSETQ. The V gene lost 3 bases and the J gene lost 0 bases, with 18 bases spanning the gap. The CDR3 region is CASSWGLAGRTNYGYTF. CDR3 DNA: TGCGCCAGCAGCTGGGGGTTGGCAGGGAGGACTAACTATGGCTACACCTTC.

The rearrangement joins TRBV3-1 (or the pseudogene TRBV3-2) to TRBJ1-2; D is uncertain. Between the trimmed V and J ends, which lost 4 bases and 8 bases, there was a span of 17 bases. This CDR3 is 14 amino acids long. CDR1 and CDR2 from the germline V gene are LGHDT and YNNKEL (reference sequence). CDR3: CASSPSEGTGGYTF. DNA of the CDR3: TGTGCCAGCAGCCCCTCTGAGGGAACGGGCGGCTACACCTTC.

The V call is TRBV5-8, the J call TRBJ1-5, with D possibly TRBD1 on 5 matching bases. This CDR3 has 17 residues. Germline CDR1 reads SGHTS; CDR2 reads YDEGEE. The ends were cut back, 4 bases at V and 1 base at J, with 18 bases in the middle. The DNA for the CDR3 is TGTGCCAGCAGCCCCGAGGTCTGGGGGGTCAGCAATCAGCCCCAGCATTTT. Translated: CASSPEVWGVSNQPQHF.

The rearrangement uses TRBV2 and TRBJ2-4; D possibly corresponds to TRBD2 (5 bases). CDR1 is SNHLY and CDR2 is FYNNEI in the germline V gene. Deletions cut 6 bases from V and 5 bases from J, with 14 bases between. The CDR3 length is 14 residues. The CDR3 loop is CASSRGLVENIQYF. The CDR3 nucleotides are TGTGCCAGCAGCCGGGGTTTGGTCGAAAACATTCAGTACTTC.

On this clone: Other DNA sequences in this specimen translate into the identical CDR3. The chain links TRBV27 to TRBJ2-6; D might be TRBD2 (5 bases). The ends were cut back, 2 bases at V and 0 bases at J, with 5 bases in the middle. Germline lookup yields CDR1 MNHEY and CDR2 SMNVEV (reference sequence). The CDR3 runs to 15 residues. CDR3 sequence: CASSLGSSGANVLTF. The CDR3 nucleotides read TGTGCCAGCAGTTTAGGGAGCTCTGGGGCCAACGTCCTGACTTTC.

This rearrangement joins TRBV7-8 to TRBJ2-2, with TRBD1 matching over 9 bases. The V gene's germline CDR1 is SGHVS and CDR2 FQNEAQ. This CDR3 contains 15 residues. The V segment lost 10 bases and the J segment 0 bases; nucleotides outside the gene matches: 6. Here the CDR3 DNA reads TGTGCCACCAAACAGGGGGCGGCGAACACCGGGGAGCTGTTTTTT. Translation gives CATKQGAANTGELFF.